This T cell receptor beta chain is drawn from a study of persistence of HIV-infected CD4 T cells. On the study more broadly: Donors had been on suppressive ART for a median of 8 years. Up to roughly 180 mL blood was drawn at multiple time points; a couple of donors had single-time leukapheresis. Study results and caveats: TCRbeta richness was lower in CMV- and Gag-responding cells than in anti-CD3/anti-CD28-responding cells.

Nonspecific anti-CD3/anti-CD28 bead stimulation represents the broad CD4+ T cell repertoire. CD4+ T cells upregulating both CD40 ligand and CD69 were sorted as responding cells. Note on this clone: The antigen remains unidentified.

The immunoSEQ assay was version 4, run in survey mode. Some clones are missing from TCRdb's copy, which holds only in-frame ones; the method was immunoSEQ multiplex PCR. Of roughly 45,000 clones listed, about 89% are singletons. The sequence derives from an adult man with HIV who was CMV-seropositive. Here the sequenced sample was CD4+ T cells sorted from PBMCs after roughly 18-hour stimulation, taken from a patient who received antiretroviral therapy.

CDR3 nucleotide sequence: TGTGCCAGCAGTGACAGGGGGCGAAATGAAAAACTGTTTTTT. Amino acid sequence: CASSDRGRNEKLFF. The rearrangement uses TRBV2 and TRBJ1-4; TRBD1 matches 8 bases. The CDR3 runs to 14 residues. CDR1 is SNHLY, CDR2 FYNNEI, per germline. The trim removed 3 bases at V and 5 bases at J, leaving 2 bases unmatched.